The rows below give T cell receptor beta chains drawn from one sample of a study of blood T cells in healthy people across ages. TCRdb itself ran the 5' RACE reads through MiXCR, one entry per CDR3 protein. Of approximately 810,000 distinct CDR3 sequences listed, approximately 35% were seen once; the top ten hold under 15%. Sequenced material: blood. These receptors originate from a young man in good health. Both conserved end residues are part of each CDR3. Fields, in order: J gene, D gene, V gene, clone size, CDR3 length, CDR3 protein, CDR3 DNA. A D gene is named only where the DNA matches it firmly. Clone size is not always given. Where it is, it says once, few, many or a class for expanded clones.

>TRBJ2-2|.|TRBV6-2/TRBV6-3|.|13
CASTPTLAGELFF
TGTGCCAGCACCCCCACGTTGGCCGGGGAGCTGTTTTTT
>TRBJ2-7|.|TRBV7-2|few|16
CASSLDPGASRFEQYF
TGTGCCAGCAGCTTAGACCCCGGGGCTAGCAGGTTCGAGCAGTACTTC
>TRBJ2-7|TRBD1|TRBV29-1|once|14
CSVLTGGPSNEQYF
TGCAGCGTTCTGACAGGGGGACCTTCGAATGAGCAGTACTTC
>TRBJ1-5|.|TRBV29-1|.|12
CSVGELDQPQHF
TGCAGCGTTGGGGAGTTAGATCAGCCCCAGCATTTT
>TRBJ1-4|.|TRBV14|.|16
CASSQASGAYGEKLFF
TGTGCCAGCAGCCAAGCCTCGGGCGCCTATGGTGAAAAACTGTTTTTT
>TRBJ2-7|.|TRBV4-3|.|14
CAGSQDSMGDEQYF
TGCGCCGGCAGCCAAGATAGTATGGGCGACGAGCAGTACTTC
>TRBJ1-5|.|TRBV20-1|few|18
CSAYPGGWGQDSNQPQHF
TGCAGTGCTTACCCGGGGGGTTGGGGGCAAGATAGCAATCAGCCCCAGCATTTT
>TRBJ2-7|.|TRBV18|few|13
CASSLPNGYEQYF
TGTGCCAGCTCACTACCCAACGGCTACGAGCAGTACTTC
>TRBJ2-6|.|TRBV2|.|15
CASSEPGPGANVLTF
TGTGCCAGCAGTGAGCCGGGGCCCGGGGCCAACGTCCTGACTTTC
>TRBJ1-6|.|TRBV12-3/TRBV12-4|few|15
CASSLGGGGGSPLHF
TGTGCCAGCAGTTTGGGGGGTGGTGGGGGTTCACCCCTCCACTTT
>TRBJ1-2|.|TRBV12-3/TRBV12-4|many|15
CASSLGRAANYGYTF
TGTGCCAGCAGTTTGGGCAGGGCGGCTAACTATGGCTACACCTTC
>TRBJ2-4|.|TRBV4-2|.|14
CASSQDMTLEAQYF
TGTGCCAGCAGCCAAGATATGACTCTCGAGGCCCAGTACTTC
>TRBJ2-7|.|TRBV4-1|.|17
CASSQEVFDSLSYEQYF
TGCGCCAGCAGCCAAGAAGTGTTCGACAGCCTATCCTACGAGCAGTACTTC
>TRBJ2-3|TRBD1|TRBV2|few|14
CASRVPGQADTQYF
TGTGCCAGCAGGGTCCCGGGACAGGCAGATACGCAGTATTTT
>TRBJ2-6|.|TRBV6-2/TRBV6-3|.|18
CASSYSAGVTSGANVLTF
TGTGCCAGCAGTTACTCAGCAGGGGTCACCTCTGGGGCCAACGTCCTGACTTTC
>TRBJ1-1|.|TRBV7-6|.|12
CASSPRGGLAFF
TGTGCCAGCAGCCCGCGGGGTGGGTTGGCTTTCTTT
>TRBJ2-7|TRBD2|TRBV7-2|.|13
CASSRTSDNEQYF
TGTGCCAGCAGTCGGACTAGCGACAATGAGCAGTACTTC
>TRBJ2-5|.|TRBV24-1|.|14
CATSDSGGLETEYF
TGTGCCACCAGTGATTCCGGGGGCCTAGAGACCGAGTACTTC